This T cell receptor beta chain originates from a study of memory CD4+ T cells and cytomegalovirus serostatus (dated by TCRdb to the late 2010s). Describing the broader study: The cohort comprised some 35 healthy Belgian adults, 9 CMV seropositive and about 24 CMV seronegative. CD4+ memory TCRbeta repertoires of a Belgian cohort with known cytomegalovirus serostatus were sequenced in order to replicate a published TCR-based CMV serostatus classifier. Beyond this particular receptor, the publication reports: The results were read as suggesting that the CMV-associated TCR signature is, for the most part, present in the CD4+ memory repertoire. Only CD4+CD45RO+ memory cells were sequenced, in contrast to the original study, which included naive and memory CD4+ and CD8+ populations. A median bootstrapped AUC of about 0.95 with a 95% CI of 0.76-1.00 was achieved on the Belgian cohort by the original-framework classifier. Among the 150 or so previously reported CMV-associated TCRbeta sequences, over 65 showed up in the CD4+ memory repertoires, with each one found in between one and five individuals. For CMV serostatus prediction, a median bootstrapped AUC of approximately 0.95 was reached with the original framework, and a median bootstrapped AUC of roughly 0.89 was reached with a US-trained random forest.

The CDR3 covers 14 residues, taking in both the cysteine and the phenylalanine. Only the CDR3 DNA stays, 42 bases, in frame from base 1. Trimming accounts for 1 base at V and 1 base at J, while the number of junction bases matched to no gene is 0. Reading the germline V gene gives CDR1 SGHVS and CDR2 FQNEAQ. Genomic DNA was extracted from sorted cells with the Quick-DNA Microprep Kit. Amplification of TCRbeta DNA was done with the immunoSEQ hsTCRbeta kit, following the protocol from the manufacturer. TCRbeta libraries were sequenced on an Illumina MiSeq instrument. Processing in the source paper ran as follows. Once out-of-frame sequences had been removed, approximately 2,000,000 distinct TCRbeta sequences were left, which works out to an average of about 66,813 per individual. Two values were used to score each individual: the count of roughly 150 previously reported CMV-associated TCRbeta sequences and the total count of productive distinct TCRbeta sequences. A beta-binomial model was reimplemented in Python, and scikit-learn random forests with default parameters were trained on US cohort data. Classifier performance on the Belgian cohort was reported as the median AUC with percentile confidence intervals calculated over 10,000 bootstrap iterations. The source is immuneACCESS, and TCRdb retained only in-frame sequences with V and J called. Part of the clones is not carried over; for the studies checked, unresolved V genes explain less than half of this, and the remainder is unexplained. The V and J calls and clone size come from that table; D and trimming were worked out from the DNA. Across this sample there are roughly 84,000 clones, with approximately 80% seen only once. The ten biggest clones cover around 0.78% of the sample.

Single viable CD3+CD4+CD8-CD45RO+ cells were sorted as memory CD4+ T cells on a FACSAria II. CMV serostatus was determined with a Roche Elecsys assay detecting serum IgG against CMV pp150, pp28, p38 and p52. Once the samples were thawed, total CD4+ T cells were enriched through positive selection using CD4 magnetic microbeads. Samples originated from another study that specifically interrogated the CD4+ T cell memory repertoire. Following standard operating procedures, peripheral blood mononuclear cells were isolated and cryopreserved, while serum was kept at -80 degrees C. The staining used CD3-PerCP (BW264/56), CD4-APC (RPA-T4), CD45RO-PE (UCHT1) and CD8-Pacific Orange (3B5) antibodies, and Sytox blue was used to exclude non-viable cells. With regard to this clone: Its antigen is unknown. This may stem from a read error, because a much larger clone lies one nucleotide away. Other nucleotide sequences from this sample produce the same CDR3.

The source of this sequence is an adult in good health and CMV-seronegative. Specimen: memory CD4+ T cells from blood. The rearranged segments are TRBV7-8 and TRBJ1-1, and 7 junction bases match TRBD1. The CDR3 protein sequence reads: CASSLDRGNTEAFF. The bases read TGTGCCAGCAGCTTAGACAGGGGGAACACTGAAGCTTTCTTT.